This TCR beta chain is from a study of T-cell reconstitution after alpha-beta-depleted transplantation in children. The TCRbeta library incorporated unique molecular identifiers. TCRdb itself ran the PCR reads through MiXCR, one entry per CDR3 protein. Here the sample spans hundreds of thousands of distinct CDR3 sequences, around 9.6% being singletons. The CDR3 has 12 residues. V lost 3 bases to trimming and J lost 6 bases, with 8 bases between them. This specimen was PBMCs from the stem cell graft donor, taken from the stem cell graft. The chain uses TRBV12-3 or TRBV12-4 and TRBJ2-5; D not certain. The TCR originated in a human donor who donated a stem cell graft to a child with SCID. The CDR3 DNA sequence: TGTGCCAGCAGTTTTAATGGGCAGACCCAGTACTTC. Protein product: CASSFNGQTQYF.